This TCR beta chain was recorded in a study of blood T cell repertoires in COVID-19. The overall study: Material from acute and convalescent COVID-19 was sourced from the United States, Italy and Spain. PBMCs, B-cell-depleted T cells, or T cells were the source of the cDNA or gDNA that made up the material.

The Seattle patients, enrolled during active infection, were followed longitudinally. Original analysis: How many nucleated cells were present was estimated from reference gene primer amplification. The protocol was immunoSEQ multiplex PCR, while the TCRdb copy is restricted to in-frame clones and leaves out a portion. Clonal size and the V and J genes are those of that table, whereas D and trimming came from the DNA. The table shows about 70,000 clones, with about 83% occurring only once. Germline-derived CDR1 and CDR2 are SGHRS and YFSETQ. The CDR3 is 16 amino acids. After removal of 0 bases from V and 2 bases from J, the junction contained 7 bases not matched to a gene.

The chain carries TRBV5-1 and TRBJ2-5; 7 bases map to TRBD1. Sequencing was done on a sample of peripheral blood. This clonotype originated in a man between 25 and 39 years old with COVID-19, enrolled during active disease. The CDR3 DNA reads TGCGCCAGCAGCTTGGAGGGGGCCAGTACTCAAGAGACCCAGTACTTC. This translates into CASSLEGASTQETQYF.